The clone carrying this T cell receptor beta chain has a count of ten or more. This CDR3 has 14 amino acids. Trimming shortened V by 1 base and J by 1 base, and 8 bases separated the two germline ends. Germline V gene lookup returns CDR1 SGHTA and CDR2 FQGNSA. This specimen belongs to a study of T cells after yellow fever vaccination. Study details: Researchers used SMART-Seq v4 Ultra Low Input to prepare fractions that had low cell numbers. General study findings and limits: A large majority of primary-vaccination clones showed up again after the booster (around 95% CD4, 75% to 90% CD8). It was a weaker secondary response, yet one that peaked faster, at day 5 versus 15.

Template switching with 5'RACE generated the TCR cDNA and added a universal primer site and UMIs. TCRdb reprocessed the 5' RACE reads via MiXCR and lists one record per CDR3 protein. The repertoire has fewer than 100,000 distinct CDR3 sequences, approximately 9% of them found once; the top ten carry roughly 15%. The chain recombines TRBV7-2 with TRBJ2-7; no definite D call. Sequencing used CD8+ T cells not binding an NS4B(214-222) dextramer, sorted from PBMCs, obtained less than 16 days after the first yellow fever vaccination. This receptor was obtained from a man between 18 and 35 years old who received the YFV17D yellow fever vaccine. CDR3: CASSLVPVSYEQYF. CDR3 nucleotides: TGTGCCAGCAGCTTAGTTCCTGTATCCTACGAGCAGTACTTC. Combining the CDR3 with reference TRBV7-2 and TRBJ2-7 gives the whole variable domain GAGVSQSPSNKVTEKGKDVELRCDPISGHTALYWYRQSLGQGLEFLIYFQGNSAPDKSGLPSDRFSAERTGGSVSTLTIQRTQQEDSAVYLCASSLVPVSYEQYFGPGTRLTVT.